The 9 T cell receptor beta chains given below trace back to one sample, sequenced in a study of T-cell memory formation after mild COVID-19. TCRdb recomputed calls from the 5' RACE reads with MiXCR, one row per CDR3 protein. In the table there are about 260,000 distinct CDR3 sequences, roughly 8.2% of which are singletons. The sequenced material came from PBMCs or a T cell subset sorted from them (not recorded which). All receptors derive from a man younger than 35 who had mild COVID-19 (a few samples of this study predate the infection). Cell type and time point are not known.

The chain links TRBV5-4 to TRBJ2-1; TRBD2 aligns across 11 bases. There are 15 residues in the CDR3. The V gene's germline CDR1 is SGHNT and CDR2 YYREEE (reference sequence). Unmatched junction bases numbered 6, after V lost 4 bases and J lost 6 bases. For the CDR3, the DNA is TGTGCCAGCAGCCGACTAGCGGGGAACATCAATGAGCAGTTCTTC. It codes for CASSRLAGNINEQFF.

The rearrangement uses TRBV7-8 and TRBJ2-3; D possibly uses TRBD1 or TRBD2 (5 bases each). This CDR3 has 13 residues. V was trimmed by 5 bases and J by 8 bases, leaving 14 bases between them. Germline V gene lookup returns CDR1 SGHVS and CDR2 FQNEAQ. The CDR3 sequence: CASSVGTLGTQYF. For the CDR3, the DNA is TGTGCCAGCAGCGTAGGGACCTTGGGTACGCAGTATTTT.

This clonotype showed up just a few times. A much larger clone differs from this one at a single base, so this may be a read error. The chain uses TRBV7-2 and TRBJ1-5, with D tentatively TRBD1 (6 bases). Germline CDR1 is SGHTA and CDR2 is FQGNSA. This CDR3 spans 15 amino acids. CDR3 sequence (DNA): TGTGCCAGCAGTTTAGAAACAGGGAGCAATCAGCCCCAGCATTTT. This translates into CASSLETGSNQPQHF. Variable domain in full (rest from reference TRBV7-2 and TRBJ1-5): GAGVSQSPSNKVTEKGKDVELRCDPISGHTALYWYRQSLGQGLEFLIYFQGNSAPDKSGLPSDRFSAERTGGSVSTLTIQRTQQEDSAVYLCASSLETGSNQPQHFGDGTRLSIL.

The V and J genes are TRBV20-1 and TRBJ2-5, with 7 nucleotides matching TRBD1. Germline trimming cut 1 base from V and 2 bases from J; bases unmatched to any gene: 4. In germline, CDR1 is DFQATT, CDR2 SNEGSKA (reference sequence). The CDR3 is 14 residues long. In DNA form, the CDR3 reads TGCAGTGCTAGAGCAGGGACAGTTCAAGAGACCCAGTACTTC. Translated, it gives CSARAGTVQETQYF.

The genes are TRBV5-1 and TRBJ1-2; 8 bases fit TRBD1. Trimming took 1 base from V and 6 from J; bases not matched to a gene: 2. Germline V gene data show CDR1 as SGHRS and CDR2 as YFSETQ. CDR3 length: 13 amino acids. CDR3 coding DNA: TGCGCCAGCAGCTTGCAGGGGGCGAATGGCTACACCTTC. Amino acids: CASSLQGANGYTF.

At least ten counts were recorded for this clonotype. The chain links TRBV12-3 or TRBV12-4 to TRBJ2-2; the match to TRBD1 covers 11 bases. V lost 6 bases, J lost 5 bases, and 5 bases stayed unmatched. There are 15 residues in the CDR3. CDR3 in DNA: TGTGCCAGCAGCTCCGGGACAGGGGGGACCGGGGAGCTGTTTTTT. This gives the protein CASSSGTGGTGELFF.

This clonotype was seen a few times. The CDR3 nucleotides read TGTGCCAGCAGTTTAAGGGGGAACGACTACGAGCAGTACTTC. It translates to CASSLRGNDYEQYF. The gene calls are TRBV12-3 or TRBV12-4 and TRBJ2-7; weak D call: TRBD1 (6 bases). The CDR3 is made up of 14 amino acids. Trimming pared 2 bases from V and 3 bases from J, leaving 11 bases between.

This clonotype showed up many times. V usage is TRBV10-3 and J usage is TRBJ2-2; D is perhaps TRBD2 (5 bases). The V gene lost 2 bases and the J gene lost 7 bases, with 8 bases spanning the gap. The germline gives CDR1 ENHRY, CDR2 SYGVKD. This CDR3 has 13 amino acids. This CDR3 reads CAISENGNGELFF. The CDR3 nucleotides read TGTGCCATCAGTGAGAACGGGAACGGGGAGCTGTTTTTT.

The CDR3 DNA reads TGCAGTGCTAGAGACACAGCCAAAAACATTCAGTACTTC. It is translated as CSARDTAKNIQYF. J is TRBJ2-4 and V is TRBV20-1; the D is unclear. The CDR3 runs 13 residues. Trimming took off 0 bases at V and 0 bases at J, with 3 bases between the two ends. Per the germline V gene, CDR1 is DFQATT and CDR2 is SNEGSKA (reference sequence).